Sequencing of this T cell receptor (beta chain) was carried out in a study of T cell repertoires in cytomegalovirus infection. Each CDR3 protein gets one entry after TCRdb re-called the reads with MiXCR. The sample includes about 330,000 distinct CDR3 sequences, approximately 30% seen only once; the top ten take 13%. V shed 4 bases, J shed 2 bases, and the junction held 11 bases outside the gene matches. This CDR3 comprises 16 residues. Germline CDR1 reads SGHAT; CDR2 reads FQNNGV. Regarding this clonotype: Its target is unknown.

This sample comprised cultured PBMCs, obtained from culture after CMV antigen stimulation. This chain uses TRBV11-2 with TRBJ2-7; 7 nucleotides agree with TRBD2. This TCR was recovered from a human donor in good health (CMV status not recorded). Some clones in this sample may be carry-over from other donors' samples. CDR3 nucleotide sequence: TGTGCCAGCAGCTATCTCCGGACTAGTCTCCCCTACGAGCAGTACGTC. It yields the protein CASSYLRTSLPYEQYV.